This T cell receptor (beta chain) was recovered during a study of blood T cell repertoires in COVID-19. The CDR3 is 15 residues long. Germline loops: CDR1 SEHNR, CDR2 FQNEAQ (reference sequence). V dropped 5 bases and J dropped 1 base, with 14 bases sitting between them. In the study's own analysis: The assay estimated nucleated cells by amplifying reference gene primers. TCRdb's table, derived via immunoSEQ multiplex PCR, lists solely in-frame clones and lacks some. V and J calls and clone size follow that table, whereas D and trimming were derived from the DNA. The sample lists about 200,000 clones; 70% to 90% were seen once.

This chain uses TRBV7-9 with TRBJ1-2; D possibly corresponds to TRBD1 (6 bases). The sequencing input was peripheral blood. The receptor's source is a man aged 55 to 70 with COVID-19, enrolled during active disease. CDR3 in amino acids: CASSPTGAHNYGYTF. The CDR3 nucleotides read TGTGCCAGCAGCCCGACAGGAGCCCATAACTATGGCTACACCTTC.